There are a few counts of the clone carrying this TCR beta chain. The antigen remains undetermined. The sample belongs to a study of response to subunit inactivated influenza vaccine. Notes on the study in general: Each seasonal flu vaccination may recruit only limited new T cells, authors suggested.

The CDR3 contains 11 residues. Trimming took 3 bases from V and 7 from J, leaving 6 bases between them. The V gene's germline CDR1 is SNHLY and CDR2 FYNNEI. Each CDR3 protein gets one entry after TCRdb re-called the RT-PCR reads with MiXCR. The sample has about 500,000 distinct CDR3 sequences, 10% to 15% seen once; the top ten hold about an eighth. The sequenced sample was PBMCs from blood, obtained more than 35 days after vaccination. V is TRBV2 and J is TRBJ2-5; the D gene is possibly TRBD1 (5 bases). The receptor comes from a man aged 45-60 years who received an inactivated influenza vaccine. The CDR3: CASSDQGTQYF. For the CDR3, the DNA is TGTGCCAGCAGTGATCAGGGGACCCAGTACTTC.